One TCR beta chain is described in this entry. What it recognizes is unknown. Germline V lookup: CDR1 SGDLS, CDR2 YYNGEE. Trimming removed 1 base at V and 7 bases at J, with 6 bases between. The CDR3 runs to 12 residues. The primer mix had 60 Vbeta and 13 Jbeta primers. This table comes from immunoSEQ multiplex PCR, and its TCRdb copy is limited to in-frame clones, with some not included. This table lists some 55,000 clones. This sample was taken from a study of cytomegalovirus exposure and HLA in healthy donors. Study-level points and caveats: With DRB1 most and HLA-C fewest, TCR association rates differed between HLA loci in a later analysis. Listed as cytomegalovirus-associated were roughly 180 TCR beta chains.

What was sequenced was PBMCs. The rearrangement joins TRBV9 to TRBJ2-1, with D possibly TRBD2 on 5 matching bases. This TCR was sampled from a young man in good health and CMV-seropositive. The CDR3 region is CASSVSGNEQFF. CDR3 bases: TGTGCCAGCAGCGTATCGGGGAATGAGCAGTTCTTC.